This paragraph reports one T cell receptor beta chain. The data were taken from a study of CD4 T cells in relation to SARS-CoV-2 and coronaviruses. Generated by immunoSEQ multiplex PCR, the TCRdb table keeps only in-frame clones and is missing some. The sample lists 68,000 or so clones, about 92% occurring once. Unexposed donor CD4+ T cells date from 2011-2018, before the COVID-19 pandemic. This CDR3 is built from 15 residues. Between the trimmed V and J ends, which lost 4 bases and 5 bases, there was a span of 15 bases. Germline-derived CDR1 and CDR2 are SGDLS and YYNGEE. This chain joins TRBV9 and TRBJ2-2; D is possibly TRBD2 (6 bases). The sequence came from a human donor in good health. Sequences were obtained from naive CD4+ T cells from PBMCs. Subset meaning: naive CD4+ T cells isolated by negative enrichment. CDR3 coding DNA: TGTGCCAGCAGCCTTGCGGGACGGCGGACCGGGGAGCTGTTTTTT. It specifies CASSLAGRRTGELFF.